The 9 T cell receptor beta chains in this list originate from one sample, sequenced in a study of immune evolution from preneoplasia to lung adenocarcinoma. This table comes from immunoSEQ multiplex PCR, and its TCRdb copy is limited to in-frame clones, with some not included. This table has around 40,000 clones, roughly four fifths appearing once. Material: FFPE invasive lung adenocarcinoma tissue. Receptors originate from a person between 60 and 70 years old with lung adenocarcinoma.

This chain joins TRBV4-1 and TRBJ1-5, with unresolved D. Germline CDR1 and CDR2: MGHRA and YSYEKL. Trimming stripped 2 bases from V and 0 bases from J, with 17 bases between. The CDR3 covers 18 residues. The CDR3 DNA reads TGCGCCAGCAGCCAAACTCCTCCCGGTCCCTATAGCAATCAGCCCCAGCATTTT. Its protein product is CASSQTPPGPYSNQPQHF.

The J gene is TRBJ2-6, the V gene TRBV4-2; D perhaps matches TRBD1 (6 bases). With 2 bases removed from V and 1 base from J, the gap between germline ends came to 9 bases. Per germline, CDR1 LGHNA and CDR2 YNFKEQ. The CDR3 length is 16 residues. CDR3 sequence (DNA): TGTGCCAGCAGCCAACCCACAGGGTCTGGGGCCAACGTCCTGACTTTC. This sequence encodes CASSQPTGSGANVLTF.

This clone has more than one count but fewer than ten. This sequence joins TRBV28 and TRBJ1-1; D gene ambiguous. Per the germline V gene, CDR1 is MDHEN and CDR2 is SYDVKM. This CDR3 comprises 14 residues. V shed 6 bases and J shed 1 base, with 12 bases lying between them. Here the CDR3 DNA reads TGTGCCAGCAGCTGGCGGAATCGGAACACTGAAGCTTTCTTT. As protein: CASSWRNRNTEAFF.

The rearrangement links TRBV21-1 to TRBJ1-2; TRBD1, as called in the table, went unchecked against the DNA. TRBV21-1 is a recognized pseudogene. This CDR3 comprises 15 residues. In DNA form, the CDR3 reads TGTGCCAGCAGCAAATGGGCGGGACAGCACTATGGCTACACCTTC. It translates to CASSKWAGQHYGYTF.

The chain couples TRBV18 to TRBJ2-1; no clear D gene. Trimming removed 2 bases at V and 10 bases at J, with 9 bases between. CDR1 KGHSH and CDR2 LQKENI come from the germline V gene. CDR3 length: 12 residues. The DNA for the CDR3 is TGTGCCAGCTCACCATGGGCGGAGGAGCAGTTCTTC. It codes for CASSPWAEEQFF.

This chain's CDR3 is CASSQMGYAGELFF. CDR3 coding DNA: TGTGCCAGCAGCCAAATGGGGTACGCCGGGGAGCTGTTTTTT. The chain is built from TRBV14 and TRBJ2-2; D call uncertain. V was pared by 2 bases and J by 6 bases, with 10 bases between. Germline loops: CDR1 SGHDN, CDR2 FVKESK. This CDR3 has 14 amino acids.

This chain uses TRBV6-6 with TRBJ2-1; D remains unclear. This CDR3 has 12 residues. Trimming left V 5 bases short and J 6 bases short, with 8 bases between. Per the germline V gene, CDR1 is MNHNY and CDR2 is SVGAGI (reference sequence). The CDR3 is CASSQATNEQFF. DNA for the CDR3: TGTGCCAGCAGTCAAGCTACCAATGAGCAGTTCTTC.

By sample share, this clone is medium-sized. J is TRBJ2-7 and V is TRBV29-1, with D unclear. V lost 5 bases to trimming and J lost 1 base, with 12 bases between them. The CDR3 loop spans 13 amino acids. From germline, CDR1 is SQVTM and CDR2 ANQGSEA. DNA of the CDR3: TGCAGCGTTTACTTCCGAGATTCCTACGAGCAGTACTTC. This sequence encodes CSVYFRDSYEQYF.

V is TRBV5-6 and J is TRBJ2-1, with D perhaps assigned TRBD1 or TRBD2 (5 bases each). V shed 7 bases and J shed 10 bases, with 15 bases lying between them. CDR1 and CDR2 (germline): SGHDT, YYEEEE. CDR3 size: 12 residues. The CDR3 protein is CASSRGPDEQFF. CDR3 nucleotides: TGTGCCAGCTCCCGGGGACCGGACGAGCAGTTCTTC.